A selection of T cell receptor beta chains follows, all from one sample in a study of blood T cell repertoires in COVID-19. Measured with immunoSEQ multiplex PCR; TCRdb has only the in-frame clones, and not every one. The table records a few hundred thousand clones, around 80% of them present only once. The sequencing input was PBMCs or T cells enriched from blood (not recorded which). Receptors were obtained from a woman aged 40 to 49 with acute COVID-19. CDR3s include the opening cysteine and the closing phenylalanine or tryptophan. A D gene is named only where the DNA matches it firmly. Size values are once, few and many counts, or a class for expanded clones, and some rows have none.

TRBJ2-7 | TRBV28 | - | - | TGTGCCAGCAGCCAAACAGGGAAGGAAGGCGAGCAGTACTTC | CASSQTGKEGEQYF
TRBJ2-7 | TRBV6-5 | - | TRBD1 | TGTGCCAGCAGTTACTCTCGAGGGACAGGTTACTACGAGCAGTACTTC | CASSYSRGTGYYEQYF
TRBJ2-7 | TRBV2 | - | - | TGTGCCAGCAATGGGGGCTATACCTACGAGCAGTACTTC | CASNGGYTYEQYF
TRBJ2-7 | TRBV7-2 | - | TRBD1 | TGTGCCAGCAGCTTAGGTCCCGGGACAGGGGCCGAAGTCGACTTC | CASSLGPGTGAEVDF
TRBJ1-2 | TRBV6-5 | once | TRBD1 | TGTGCCAGCAGTTACTCGACAGGGGGTAGCTATGGCTACACCTTC | CASSYSTGGSYGYTF
TRBJ2-2 | TRBV7-6 | - | - | TGTGCCAGCAGCTTAGGACTTTCGGGTGGTTGGGAGATCCCCGGGGAGCTGTTTTTT | CASSLGLSGGWEIPGELFF
TRBJ2-2 | TRBV5-6 | - | - | TGTGCCAGCAGCTTTTACGTGCGGGGGCTGGACACCGGGGAGCTGTTTTTT | CASSFYVRGLDTGELFF
TRBJ1-2 | TRBV28 | once | TRBD1 | TGTGCCAGCAGTTCCCAACCTCAGGGGGCTCACGGCTACACCTTC | CASSSQPQGAHGYTF
TRBJ1-4 | TRBV18 | - | TRBD1 | TGTGCCAGCTCACGGGACAGGGACGAAAAACTGTTTTTT | CASSRDRDEKLFF
TRBJ1-1 | TRBV5-8 | few | - | TGTGCCAGCAGCGTTGGACTGAGCTTTAACACTGAAGCTTTCTTT | CASSVGLSFNTEAFF
TRBJ1-2 | TRBV19 | once | - | TGTGCCAGTAGTATCGATCCGGGGAGGAAGCATGGCTACACCTTC | CASSIDPGRKHGYTF
TRBJ2-1 | TRBV20-1 | - | TRBD2 | TGCAGTGTAGGCGGGAGCAATGAGCAGTTCTTC | CSVGGSNEQFF
TRBJ1-2 | TRBV7-3 | - | - | TGTGCCAGCAGCGATAGGGGCGGAAGCTATGGCTACACCTTC | CASSDRGGSYGYTF
TRBJ1-1 | TRBV18 | - | TRBD1 | TGTGCCAGCTCACGCCTAACAGGGGCCGGAGGGATCACTGAAGCTTTCTTT | CASSRLTGAGGITEAFF
TRBJ1-5 | TRBV24-1 | - | - | TGTGCCACCAGTGATCCTAATCAGCCCCAGCATTTT | CATSDPNQPQHF
TRBJ1-1 | TRBV28 | - | TRBD1 | TGTGCCAGCAGTGTACCGGGACAGGGTAATGAAGCTTTCTTT | CASSVPGQGNEAFF
TRBJ1-2 | TRBV28 | - | TRBD1 | TGTGCCAGCGGACTGGGACAGGGGGTAGTCTATGGCTACACCTTC | CASGLGQGVVYGYTF
TRBJ1-3 | TRBV24-1 | few | TRBD1 | TGTGCCACGAGAACACAGACAGGGCGTTTGGGGGGAAACACCATATATTTT | CATRTQTGRLGGNTIYF
TRBJ2-3 | TRBV11-3 | - | TRBD2 | TGTGCCAGCAGCCAAACAGGGCTAGCGGGGTCGGGACAGTATTTT | CASSQTGLAGSGQYF
TRBJ2-1 | TRBV6-1 | few | TRBD1 | TGTGCCAGCAGTGAAAACAGGGGGCGATTGAATGAGCAGTTCTTC | CASSENRGRLNEQFF
TRBJ1-1 | TRBV19 | many | - | TGTGCCAGCGGAGGGATTGAAGCTTTCTTT | CASGGIEAFF
TRBJ2-7 | TRBV7-2 | - | - | TGTGCCAGCAGCTCCCGGGGGGACATAAAGACCTACGAGCAGTACTTC | CASSSRGDIKTYEQYF
TRBJ2-7 | TRBV9 | - | TRBD1 | TGTGCCAGCAGCGCACTTGGAACGACAGGGTACGAGCAGTACTTC | CASSALGTTGYEQYF
TRBJ1-1 | TRBV7-3 | few | TRBD1 | TGTGCCAGCAGTCGCGGGGGACAGGGGAGCACTGAAGCTTTCTTT | CASSRGGQGSTEAFF
TRBJ1-1 | TRBV30 | - | TRBD1 | TGTGCCTGGGAGAAGGGGGCGTTTGGAGCTTTCTTT | CAWEKGAFGAFF
TRBJ1-5 | TRBV7-3 | - | - | TGTGCCAGCAGCTTAAGCGGTGATAGCAATCAGCCCCAGCATTTT | CASSLSGDSNQPQHF
TRBJ2-1 | TRBV7-3 | - | TRBD2 | TGTGCCAGCAGCTTAAATCCTGGGGGGGACTCCTACAATGAGCAGTTCTTC | CASSLNPGGDSYNEQFF
TRBJ2-1 | TRBV2 | - | TRBD2 | TGTGCCAGCAGTGCTGAGCGGGGGGCCCCCAATGAGCAGTTCTTC | CASSAERGAPNEQFF
TRBJ2-7 | TRBV29-1 | - | TRBD1 | TGCAGCGTCGGGCTAGGGACAGCGCAGTACTTC | CSVGLGTAQYF
TRBJ2-1 | TRBV11-3 | - | - | TGTGCCAGCAGCTTAGATCTAGCTCATTCCCAGTTCTTC | CASSLDLAHSQFF
TRBJ2-2 | TRBV11-1 | - | TRBD1 | TGTGCCAGCAGCTGGGGACAGACGAACACCGGGGAGCTGTTTTTT | CASSWGQTNTGELFF
TRBJ1-1 | TRBV28 | - | - | TGTGCCACGACAGGCCTGAACACTGAAGCTTTCTTT | CATTGLNTEAFF
TRBJ1-1 | TRBV7-9 | - | - | TGTGCCAGCAGCTGGGATCAGGGCACTGAAGCTTTCTTT | CASSWDQGTEAFF
TRBJ1-2 | TRBV24-1 | once | - | TGTGCCACTTCTGGGCGAACCAACTATGGCTACACCTTC | CATSGRTNYGYTF
TRBJ1-2 | TRBV30 | - | - | TGTGCCTCGGGGGGAACCTATGGCTACACCTTC | CASGGTYGYTF
TRBJ2-7 | TRBV5-1 | - | - | TGCGCCAGCAAACTTGGTCCGGGAAACGAGCAGTACTTC | CASKLGPGNEQYF
TRBJ1-2 | TRBV11-1 | - | - | TGTGCCAGCAGCTTAACAGGGAAGGGCTACACCTTC | CASSLTGKGYTF
TRBJ2-3 | TRBV7-8 | - | TRBD2 | TGTGCTGCGGCGGGGGGGGGCACAGATACGCAGTATTTT | CAAAGGGTDTQYF
TRBJ1-1 | TRBV27 | - | - | TGTGCCAGCAGTTTATCAGAGGGTTTCACTGAAGCTTTCTTT | CASSLSEGFTEAFF
TRBJ1-1 | TRBV7-9 | - | - | TGTGCCAGCAGCTTAGGCATCGGGGAGAACACTGAAGCTTTCTTT | CASSLGIGENTEAFF
TRBJ2-1 | TRBV7-9 | once | - | TGTGCCAGCAGCTTAGATATCTACGACAATGAGCAGTTCTTC | CASSLDIYDNEQFF
TRBJ2-3 | TRBV5-1 | - | TRBD1 | TGCGCCAGCAGCTTGGATGGGGTCGGACAGGGGACAGATACGCAGTATTTT | CASSLDGVGQGTDTQYF
TRBJ2-1 | TRBV18 | - | TRBD1 | TGTGCCAGCTCACCAGTGACAGGGGTCAACAATGAGCAGTTCTTC | CASSPVTGVNNEQFF
TRBJ1-2 | TRBV9 | few | - | TGTGCCAGCAGCGTAGATGGGGAGGGCTACACCTTC | CASSVDGEGYTF
TRBJ1-5 | TRBV19 | few | - | TGTGCCAGTAGTGGCAGGGTTGGTCAGCCCCAGCATTTT | CASSGRVGQPQHF
TRBJ2-2 | TRBV11-2 | few | - | TGTGCCAGCAGCCTTCGGCCAACAGGGCTCGCGAACACCGGGGAGCTGTTTTTT | CASSLRPTGLANTGELFF
TRBJ1-3 | TRBV30 | once | TRBD1 | TGTGCCTGGGGACAGGTTGGTGGAAACACCATATATTTT | CAWGQVGGNTIYF
TRBJ1-4 | TRBV5-4 | - | TRBD1 | TGTGCCAGCAGCTGGACTCAGGGGGTTGCAACTAATGAAAAACTGTTTTTT | CASSWTQGVATNEKLFF
TRBJ2-1 | TRBV5-5 | once | TRBD1 | TGTGCCAGCAGCTTCTCCGGACAGGCCGATGAGCAGTTCTTC | CASSFSGQADEQFF
TRBJ2-5 | TRBV6-5 | - | - | TGTGCCAGCAGCCAGGGGGGAGAGACCCAGTACTTC | CASSQGGETQYF
TRBJ2-3 | TRBV5-1 | - | - | TGCGCCAGCAGCTTGAGGCAGGGGAAAGGCACAGATACGCAGTATTTT | CASSLRQGKGTDTQYF
TRBJ1-6 | TRBV3-1/TRBV3-2 | - | - | TGTGCCAGCAGCAGGGGTAATCGCTCACCCCTCCACTTT | CASSRGNRSPLHF
TRBJ2-2 | TRBV5-1 | - | TRBD2 | TGCGCCAGCAGCTTGGAGGGACTAGCGAACACCGGGGAGCTGTTTTTT | CASSLEGLANTGELFF